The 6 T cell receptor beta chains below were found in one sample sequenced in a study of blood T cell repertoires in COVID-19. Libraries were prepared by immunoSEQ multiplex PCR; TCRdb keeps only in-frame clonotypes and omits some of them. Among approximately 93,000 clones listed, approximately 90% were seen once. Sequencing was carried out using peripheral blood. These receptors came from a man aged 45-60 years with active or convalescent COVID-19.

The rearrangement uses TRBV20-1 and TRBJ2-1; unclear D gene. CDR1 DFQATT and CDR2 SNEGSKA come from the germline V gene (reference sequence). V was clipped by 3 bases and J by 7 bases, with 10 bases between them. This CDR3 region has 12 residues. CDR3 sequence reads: CSASRVLNEQFF. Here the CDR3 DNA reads TGCAGTGCTAGTCGGGTCCTTAATGAGCAGTTCTTC.

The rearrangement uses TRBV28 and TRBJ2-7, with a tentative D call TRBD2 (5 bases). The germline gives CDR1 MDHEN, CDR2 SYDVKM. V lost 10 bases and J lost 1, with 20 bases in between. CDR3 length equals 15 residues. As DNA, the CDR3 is TGTGCCACCCAAGCCGGGGTATGGTCATCCTACGAGCAGTACTTC. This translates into CATQAGVWSSYEQYF. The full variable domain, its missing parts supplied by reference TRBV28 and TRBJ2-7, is DVKVTQSSRYLVKRTGEKVFLECVQDMDHENMFWYRQDPGLGLRLIYFSYDVKMKEKGDIPEGYSVSREKKERFSLILESASTNQTSMYLCATQAGVWSSYEQYFGPGTRLTVT.

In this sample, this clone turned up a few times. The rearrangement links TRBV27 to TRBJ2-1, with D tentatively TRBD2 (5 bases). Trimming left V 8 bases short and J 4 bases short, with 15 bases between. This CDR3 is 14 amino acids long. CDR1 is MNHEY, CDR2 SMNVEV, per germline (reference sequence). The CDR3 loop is CASRQLGEYNEQFF. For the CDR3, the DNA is TGTGCCAGCCGTCAACTCGGGGAATACAATGAGCAGTTCTTC.

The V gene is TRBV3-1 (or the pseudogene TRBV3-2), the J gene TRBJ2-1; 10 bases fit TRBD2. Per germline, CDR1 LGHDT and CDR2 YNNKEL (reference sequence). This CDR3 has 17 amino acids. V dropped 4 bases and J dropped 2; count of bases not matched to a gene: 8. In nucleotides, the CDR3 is TGTGCCAGCAGCCGATCCTCTACTAGCGGGACCTACAATGAGCAGTTCTTC. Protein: CASSRSSTSGTYNEQFF.

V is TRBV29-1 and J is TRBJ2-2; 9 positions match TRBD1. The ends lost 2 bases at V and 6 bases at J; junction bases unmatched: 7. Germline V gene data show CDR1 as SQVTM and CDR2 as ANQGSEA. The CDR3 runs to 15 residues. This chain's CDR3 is CSVEYTGGAAGELFF. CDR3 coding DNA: TGCAGCGTTGAATATACAGGGGGCGCCGCCGGGGAGCTGTTTTTT.

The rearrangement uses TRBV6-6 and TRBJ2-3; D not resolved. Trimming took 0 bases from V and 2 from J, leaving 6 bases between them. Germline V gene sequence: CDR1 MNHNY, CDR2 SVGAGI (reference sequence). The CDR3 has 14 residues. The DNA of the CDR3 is TGTGCCAGCAGTTACTCCCACTCCACAGATACGCAGTATTTT. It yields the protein CASSYSHSTDTQYF.